These 27 T cell receptor beta chains were all obtained from the same sample, sequenced in a study of beta chain features in type 1 diabetes. Investigators reverse transcribed all isolated RNA, so they sequenced expressed TCRB transcripts. The data were produced by immunoSEQ multiplex PCR, yet TCRdb's version contains in-frame clones alone and is incomplete. This sample yields 200,000 to 250,000 clones, of which 27% are seen a single time; more than 3% belongs to the top ten. Sequences were obtained from central memory CD4+ T cells from blood. The receptors were gathered from a young man in good health.

This chain uses TRBV30 with TRBJ1-5; possible D gene TRBD1, 5 bases. Germline loops: CDR1 GTSNPN, CDR2 SVGIG (reference sequence). Trimming took 2 bases from V and 7 from J, leaving 18 bases between them. This CDR3 has 15 residues. The CDR3: CAWSTRGRGAQPQHF. CDR3 DNA sequence: TGTGCCTGGAGTACCCGAGGAAGGGGCGCGCAGCCCCAGCATTTT.

This clone was seen more than once but under ten times. The chain has TRBV18 and TRBJ2-7; D perhaps matches TRBD1 (7 bases). The germline gives CDR1 KGHSH, CDR2 LQKENI. This CDR3 contains 12 residues. V lost 2 bases and J lost 9, with 11 bases in between. In DNA, the CDR3 is TGTGCCAGCTCACCAGGACAGGAGGGGCAGTACTTC. This sequence encodes CASSPGQEGQYF.

There are a few counts of this clone. The rearrangement uses TRBV28 and TRBJ2-1; D is undetermined. The ends were cut back, 4 bases at V and 3 bases at J, with 16 bases in the middle. The CDR3 runs to 16 residues. Germline loops: CDR1 MDHEN, CDR2 SYDVKM. CDR3 in DNA: TGTGCCAGCAGTTCTGCTGCTGAGACTGGCTACAATGAGCAGTTCTTC. Translated: CASSSAAETGYNEQFF.

This clone was counted only a few times. The chain is built from TRBV18 and TRBJ2-7; 11 bases map to TRBD2. Germline V gene data show CDR1 as KGHSH and CDR2 as LQKENI. This CDR3 region has 16 residues. The junction had 9 bases not matched to a gene; V was cut back by 3 bases and J by 5 bases. The CDR3 DNA reads TGTGCCAGCTCACCCACTAGCGGGAGCCTCTGGGACGAGCAGTACTTC. Residues: CASSPTSGSLWDEQYF.

This chain uses TRBV5-1 with TRBJ1-5; the D is unclear. V was pared by 0 bases and J by 3 bases, with 13 bases between. The germline V gene has CDR1 SGHRS and CDR2 YFSETQ. The CDR3 is 16 residues long. This CDR3 is CASSLVPGSDNQPQHF. In DNA form, the CDR3 reads TGCGCCAGCAGCTTGGTGCCGGGTTCTGACAATCAGCCCCAGCATTTT.

This clone came up a few times. The chain uses TRBV30 and TRBJ1-2; 8 nucleotides line up with TRBD1. CDR3 size: 13 residues. Germline loops: CDR1 GTSNPN, CDR2 SVGIG (reference sequence). V gave up 5 bases and J gave up 8 bases; unmatched junction bases: 10. In DNA, the CDR3 is TGTGCCTGGGTCCGCCGGACAGGGAACGGCTACACCTTC. It yields the protein CAWVRRTGNGYTF.

This clone was counted between two and nine times. The V call is TRBV29-1, the J call TRBJ2-1, with 11 nucleotides matching TRBD2. This CDR3 is 15 amino acids long. Germline loops: CDR1 SQVTM, CDR2 ANQGSEA. J lost 0 bases, V lost 6 bases, and 4 bases had no gene match. Here the CDR3 reads CSVGTSGSSYNEQFF. In nucleotides, the CDR3 is TGCAGCGTAGGGACTAGCGGAAGCTCCTACAATGAGCAGTTCTTC.

The chain combines TRBV15 with TRBJ1-2, with D possibly TRBD1 on 6 matching bases. Germline V CDR1 and CDR2: LNHNV, YYDKDF (reference sequence). With 0 bases removed from V and 7 bases from J, the gap between germline ends came to 18 bases. The CDR3 contains 16 residues. The CDR3 coding sequence is TGTGCCACCAGCAGAGATTACCAGGGGCCCTCCGGTGGCTACACCTTC. It specifies CATSRDYQGPSGGYTF.

The CDR3 region has the DNA TGTGCCAGCAGGACCGGAGGGGCCGGGTTAGGAGAGCAGTACTTC. Translation gives CASRTGGAGLGEQYF. The chain is built from TRBV6-5 and TRBJ2-7; D is perhaps TRBD2 (6 bases). This CDR3 comprises 15 residues. V lost 6 bases, J lost 7 bases, and 22 bases lay in between. In germline, CDR1 is MNHEY, CDR2 SVGAGI.

This chain uses TRBV7-9 with TRBJ2-1; D unresolved. V gave up 5 bases and J gave up 5 bases, with 13 bases separating them. This CDR3 spans 14 amino acids. CDR1 is SEHNR and CDR2 is FQNEAQ in the germline V gene (reference sequence). The CDR3 DNA is TGTGCCAGCAGCCCTAGGTCCTACCACAATGAGCAGTTCTTC. Translation gives CASSPRSYHNEQFF.

This chain connects TRBV30 to TRBJ2-5; D is unclear. The better agreement between TRBJ2-7 and the DNA end casts doubt on the J call. The germline V gene encodes CDR1 GTSNPN and CDR2 SVGIG (reference sequence). The CDR3 runs to 12 residues. CDR3 in amino acids: CAWSVKTYEQYF. CDR3 nucleotide sequence: TGTGCCTGGAGTGTAAAGACCTACGAGCAGTACTTC.

The genes are TRBV5-6 and TRBJ1-6; 8 bases agree with TRBD1. The V and J ends lost 0 bases and 9 bases, in that order; junction bases with no gene match: 2. This CDR3 contains 14 residues. Germline V gene data show CDR1 as SGHDT and CDR2 as YYEEEE. The CDR3 loop reads CASSLDRGASPLHF. The CDR3 bases are TGTGCCAGCAGCTTGGACAGGGGGGCTTCACCCCTCCACTTT.

This chain joins TRBV6-5 and TRBJ2-1; no firm D call. Germline V gene data show CDR1 as MNHEY and CDR2 as SVGAGI. Trimming removed 0 bases from V and 9 bases from J, with 15 bases in between. CDR3 length equals 15 residues. The CDR3 region is CASSYSFARRSEQFF. The CDR3 nucleotides are TGTGCCAGCAGTTACTCTTTTGCCAGACGCAGTGAGCAGTTCTTC.

This clone was detected a few times. This chain links TRBV7-2 with TRBJ2-3; TRBD1 aligns across 7 bases. V trimming: 3 bases; J trimming: 6 bases; junction bases outside the gene matches: 6. The CDR3 loop spans 14 amino acids. The germline V gene encodes CDR1 SGHTA and CDR2 FQGNSA. CDR3 sequence (DNA): TGTGCCAGCAGCTTGACAGGGTCATACGATACGCAGTATTTT. This encodes CASSLTGSYDTQYF.

The gene calls are TRBV28 and TRBJ2-7, with D perhaps matching TRBD2 (6 bases). Germline V gene sequence: CDR1 MDHEN, CDR2 SYDVKM. V was shortened by 7 bases and J by 3 bases, with 16 bases between the two germline ends. The CDR3 length is 14 residues. Here the CDR3 DNA reads TGTGCCAGCAACCTTCTCGGGCGGGACTACGAGCAGTACTTC. It codes for CASNLLGRDYEQYF.

This clone was counted only a few times. CDR3 sequence (DNA): TGTGCCAGCAGTGAAGCGCGGCAATTATCCTACAATGAGCAGTTCTTC. This encodes CASSEARQLSYNEQFF. The chain links TRBV6-1 to TRBJ2-1; D not certain. Germline CDR1 is MNHNS and CDR2 is SASEGT. V was shortened by 0 bases and J by 1 base, with 10 bases between the two germline ends. The CDR3 totals 16 residues.

The chain uses TRBV2 and TRBJ1-5; weak D call: TRBD1 (5 bases). This CDR3 comprises 16 residues. Germline V CDR1 and CDR2: SNHLY, FYNNEI. Trimming removed 7 bases from V and 2 bases from J, with 18 bases in between. The CDR3 is CASKLSRDRGNQPQHF. DNA for the CDR3: TGTGCCAGCAAACTATCCAGGGACCGGGGCAATCAGCCCCAGCATTTT.

V gene TRBV30 combines with J gene TRBJ2-3; D is possibly TRBD2 (5 bases). The V gene's germline CDR1 is GTSNPN and CDR2 SVGIG (reference sequence). Trimming stripped 2 bases from V and 7 bases from J, with 10 bases between. The CDR3 has 12 amino acids. CDR3 bases: TGTGCCTGGAGTCCAGGACTGCATACGCAGTATTTT. This codes for CAWSPGLHTQYF.

The CDR3 here is CSAIGRYNEQFF. The CDR3 coding sequence is TGCAGCGCGATCGGACGATACAATGAGCAGTTCTTC. V and J are TRBV29-1 and TRBJ2-1; D is uncertain. The V end was cut by 7 bases, the J end by 4 bases, with 11 bases between. Germline CDR1 SQVTM, CDR2 ANQGSEA. CDR3 length: 12 residues.

This clone came up a few times. The CDR3 is CASTWFAGNTIYF. The CDR3, as DNA: TGTGCCAGCACCTGGTTCGCTGGAAACACCATATATTTT. The V and J genes are TRBV2 and TRBJ1-3; D is undetermined. Germline V gene lookup returns CDR1 SNHLY and CDR2 FYNNEI. V dropped 7 bases and J dropped 2 bases, with 9 bases sitting between them. The CDR3 extends over 13 amino acids.

This chain connects TRBV7-9 to TRBJ2-3, with TRBD2 as a possible D gene (5 bases). CDR3 length: 16 residues. V lost 5 bases and J 0 bases, leaving 15 bases between the germline ends. Germline-derived CDR1 and CDR2 are SEHNR and FQNEAQ (reference sequence). The CDR3 sequence is CASSPFGGTSTDTQYF. Here the CDR3 DNA reads TGTGCCAGCAGCCCATTCGGAGGAACTAGCACAGATACGCAGTATTTT.

V usage is TRBV30 and J usage is TRBJ1-6, with 8 bases identical to TRBD1. Germline CDR1 GTSNPN, CDR2 SVGIG (reference sequence). This CDR3 is built from 15 residues. Losses at the gene ends were 2 bases for V and 8 bases for J; bases not matched to a gene: 8. CDR3 sequence: CAWSLPDRADSPLHF. CDR3 nucleotide sequence: TGTGCCTGGAGTCTCCCGGACAGGGCAGATTCACCCCTCCACTTT.

This clone was observed a handful of times. For the CDR3, the DNA is TGTGCCAGCAGCCAAGTGTTGACAGGTGAGCAGTTCTTC. Translating it yields CASSQVLTGEQFF. The chain recombines TRBV14 with TRBJ2-1, with a weak D call TRBD1 (6 bases). The V and J ends lost 1 base and 9 bases respectively, with 10 bases between them. The CDR3 is made up of 13 amino acids. Germline V gene sequence: CDR1 SGHDN, CDR2 FVKESK.

Only a few counts were recorded for this clone. The V call is TRBV18, the J call TRBJ2-7; 7 nucleotides agree with TRBD1. V gave up 5 bases and J gave up 4 bases; unmatched junction bases: 8. CDR3 length: 14 residues. Germline V CDR1 and CDR2: KGHSH, LQKENI. The CDR3 DNA is TGTGCCAGCTCAATAACAGGGGAATCTTACGAGCAGTACTTC. As protein: CASSITGESYEQYF.

The V and J genes are TRBV18 and TRBJ2-2, with 8 bases aligning to TRBD2. The CDR3 sequence is 16 residues long. J was trimmed by 4 bases and V by 1 base; bases with no gene match: 5. The germline V gene encodes CDR1 KGHSH and CDR2 LQKENI. CDR3 in amino acids: CASSPQTTSGTGELFF. CDR3 bases: TGTGCCAGCTCACCACAAACTACTAGCGGCACCGGGGAGCTGTTTTTT.

The chain is built from TRBV30 and TRBJ1-2, with 10 positions matching TRBD1. V trimming: 7 bases; J trimming: 5 bases; junction bases outside the gene matches: 4. This CDR3 comprises 12 residues. CDR1 GTSNPN and CDR2 SVGIG come from the germline V gene (reference sequence). The CDR3 sequence: CAFGTGVYGYTF. The CDR3 DNA reads TGTGCCTTCGGGACAGGGGTTTATGGCTACACCTTC. Based on the CDR3 plus reference TRBV30 and TRBJ1-2, the full variable domain is SQTIHQWPATLVQPVGSPLSLECTVEGTSNPNLYWYRQAAGRGLQLLFYSVGIGQISSEVPQNLSASRPQDRQFILSSKKLLLSDSGFYLCAFGTGVYGYTFGSGTRLTVV.

The count of this clone is one. This chain joins TRBV11-3 and TRBJ2-7, with 10 bases identical to TRBD2. CDR1 and CDR2 (germline): SGHNT, YENEEA. V lost 3 bases and J lost 5; bases outside the gene matches: 7. This CDR3 has 15 amino acids. In nucleotides, the CDR3 is TGTGCCAGCAGCTTGAACGCCCTAGCGGGGGACGAGCAGTACTTC. It specifies CASSLNALAGDEQYF. The variable domain in full, with the rest retrieved from reference TRBV11-3 and TRBJ2-7, is EAGVVQSPRYKIIEKKQPVAFWCNPISGHNTLYWYLQNLGQGPELLIRYENEEAVDDSQLPKDRFSAERLKGVDSTLKIQPAELGDSAVYLCASSLNALAGDEQYFGPGTRLTVT.